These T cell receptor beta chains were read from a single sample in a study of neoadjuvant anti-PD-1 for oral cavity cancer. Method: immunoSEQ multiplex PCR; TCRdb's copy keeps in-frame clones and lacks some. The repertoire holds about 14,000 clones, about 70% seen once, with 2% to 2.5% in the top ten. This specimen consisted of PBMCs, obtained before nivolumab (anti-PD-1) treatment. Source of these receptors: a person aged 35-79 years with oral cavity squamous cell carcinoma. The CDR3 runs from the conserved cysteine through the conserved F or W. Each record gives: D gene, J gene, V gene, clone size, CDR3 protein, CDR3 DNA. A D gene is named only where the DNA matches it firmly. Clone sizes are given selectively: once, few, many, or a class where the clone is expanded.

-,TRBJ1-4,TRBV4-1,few,CASSHDPQGANNEKLFF,TGCGCCAGCAGCCACGATCCTCAGGGCGCCAATAATGAAAAACTGTTTTTT
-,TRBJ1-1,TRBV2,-,CASIPGVNTEAFF,TGTGCCAGCATACCGGGGGTGAACACTGAAGCTTTCTTT
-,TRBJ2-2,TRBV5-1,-,CASSLAPGAGELFF,TGCGCCAGCAGCTTGGCTCCGGGGGCCGGGGAGCTGTTTTTT
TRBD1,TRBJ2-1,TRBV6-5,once,CASSWDRASNEQFF,TGTGCCAGCAGCTGGGACAGGGCGAGCAATGAGCAGTTCTTC
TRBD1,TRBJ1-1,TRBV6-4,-,CASRRSGQVNTEAFF,TGTGCCAGCAGGAGGTCAGGACAGGTGAACACTGAAGCTTTCTTT
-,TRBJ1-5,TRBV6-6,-,CASSYLQGSNQPQHF,TGTGCCAGCAGTTACTTACAGGGTAGCAATCAGCCCCAGCATTTT
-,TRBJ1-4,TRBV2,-,CASSGALGLEKLFF,TGTGCCAGCAGCGGGGCCTTGGGTCTTGAAAAACTGTTTTTT
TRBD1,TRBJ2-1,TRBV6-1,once,CASSDPGTVRNEQFF,TGTGCCAGCAGTGACCCCGGGACAGTTCGCAATGAGCAGTTCTTC
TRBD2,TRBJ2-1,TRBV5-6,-,CASSLAGGEQFF,TGTGCCAGCAGCTTGGCCGGGGGGGAGCAGTTCTTC
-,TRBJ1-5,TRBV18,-,CASSRRQESNQPQHF,TGTGCCAGCTCACGAAGACAGGAGAGCAATCAGCCCCAGCATTTT
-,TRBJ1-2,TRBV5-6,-,CASSLADRGYTF,TGTGCCAGCAGCTTGGCAGACCGGGGCTACACCTTC
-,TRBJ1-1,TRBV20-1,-,CSAAPGPEAFF,TGCAGTGCTGCGCCGGGCCCCGAAGCTTTCTTT
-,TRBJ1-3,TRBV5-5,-,CASSPGSHSGNTIYF,TGTGCCAGCAGCCCCGGGTCTCACTCTGGAAACACCATATATTTT
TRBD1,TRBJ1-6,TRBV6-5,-,CASSYSRQGNSPLHF,TGTGCCAGCAGTTACTCGCGACAGGGAAATTCACCCCTCCACTTT
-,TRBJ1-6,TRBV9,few,CASSGRVDNSPLHF,TGTGCCAGCAGCGGGAGGGTAGATAATTCACCCCTCCACTTT
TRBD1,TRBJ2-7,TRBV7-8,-,CASSYSGTGAYEQYF,TGTGCCAGCAGCTACTCCGGGACAGGGGCCTACGAGCAGTACTTC
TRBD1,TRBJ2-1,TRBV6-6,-,CASSLPGTGVEQFF,TGTGCCAGCAGTCTCCCCGGGACAGGGGTTGAGCAGTTCTTC
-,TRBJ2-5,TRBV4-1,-,CASSQPTSRGETQYF,TGCGCCAGCAGCCAACCGACTAGCAGGGGTGAGACCCAGTACTTC
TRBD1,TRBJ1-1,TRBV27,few,CASSPRTGLNTEAFF,TGTGCCAGCAGTCCGAGGACAGGGCTGAACACTGAAGCTTTCTTT
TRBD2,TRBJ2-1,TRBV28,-,CASSESGGSTYNEQFF,TGTGCCAGCAGTGAAAGCGGCGGGAGTACGTACAATGAGCAGTTCTTC
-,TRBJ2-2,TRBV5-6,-,CASSDGDRFYGELFF,TGTGCCAGCAGCGACGGGGATCGCTTTTACGGGGAGCTGTTTTTT
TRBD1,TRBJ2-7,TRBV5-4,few,CASSPRPTGVDEQYF,TGTGCCAGCAGCCCGAGACCTACAGGGGTCGACGAGCAGTACTTC
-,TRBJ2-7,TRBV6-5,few,CASSRQTVSSYEQYF,TGTGCCAGCAGCCGCCAGACGGTTAGCTCCTACGAGCAGTACTTC
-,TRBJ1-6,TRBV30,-,CAWSVEGVNSPLHF,TGTGCCTGGAGCGTAGAGGGTGTTAATTCACCCCTCCACTTT
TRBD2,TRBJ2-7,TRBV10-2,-,CASKSEASGFDLREQYF,TGCGCCAGCAAATCGGAGGCTAGCGGGTTCGACCTTCGCGAGCAGTACTTC
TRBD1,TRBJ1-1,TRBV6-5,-,CASRGTGASEAFF,TGTGCCAGCAGGGGGACAGGGGCATCTGAAGCTTTCTTT
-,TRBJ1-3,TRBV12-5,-,CASAHISGNTIYF,TGTGCTAGTGCCCATATCTCTGGAAACACCATATATTTT
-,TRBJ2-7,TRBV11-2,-,CASSLGAGWAYEQYF,TGTGCCAGCAGCTTAGGGGCAGGGTGGGCCTACGAGCAGTACTTC
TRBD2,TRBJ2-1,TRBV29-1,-,CSVVGLAGSSYNEQFF,TGCAGCGTTGTTGGACTAGCGGGTAGCTCCTACAATGAGCAGTTCTTC
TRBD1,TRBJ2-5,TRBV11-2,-,CASSLSPNRGETQYF,TGTGCCAGCAGCTTAAGCCCCAACAGGGGTGAGACCCAGTACTTC
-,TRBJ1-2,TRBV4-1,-,CASSREEGAPGGYTF,TGCGCCAGCAGTAGGGAGGAAGGGGCGCCTGGTGGCTACACCTTC
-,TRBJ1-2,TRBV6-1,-,CASRAQRGNYGYTF,TGTGCCAGCAGAGCCCAAAGGGGAAACTATGGCTACACCTTC
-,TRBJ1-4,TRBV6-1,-,CASSESRGNEKLFF,TGTGCCAGCAGTGAATCCAGGGGTAATGAAAAACTGTTTTTT
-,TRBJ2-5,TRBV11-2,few,CASSYTSRETQYF,TGTGCCAGCAGCTATACTAGTCGGGAGACCCAGTACTTC
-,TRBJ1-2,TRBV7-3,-,CASSLDGNYGYTF,TGTGCCAGCAGTCTCGACGGAAACTATGGCTACACCTTC
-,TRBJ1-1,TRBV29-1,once,CTAAQVTYTEAFF,TGCACCGCCGCTCAGGTAACATACACTGAAGCTTTCTTT
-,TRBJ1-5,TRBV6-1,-,CASSNPGYNQPQHF,TGTGCCAGCAGTAATCCAGGGTACAATCAGCCCCAGCATTTT
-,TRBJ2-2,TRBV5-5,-,CASSLAGAGLTGELFF,TGTGCCAGCAGCTTGGCGGGGGCAGGGCTCACCGGGGAGCTGTTTTTT
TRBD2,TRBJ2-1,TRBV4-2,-,CASSQFSGRRGSVEQFF,TGTGCCAGCAGCCAATTTAGCGGGAGGAGGGGATCGGTTGAGCAGTTCTTC
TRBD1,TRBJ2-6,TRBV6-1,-,CASRTGGSGANVLTF,TGTGCCAGCAGGACAGGGGGCTCTGGGGCCAACGTCCTGACTTTC
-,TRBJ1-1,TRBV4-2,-,CASSQSENTEAFF,TGTGCCAGCAGTCAAAGTGAGAACACTGAAGCTTTCTTT
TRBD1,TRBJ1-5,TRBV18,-,CASSLSSGTGGNQPQHF,TGTGCCAGCTCACTTTCCTCGGGGACAGGGGGCAATCAGCCCCAGCATTTT
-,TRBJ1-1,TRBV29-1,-,CSVVGKKSPVGNTEAFF,TGCAGCGTTGTGGGAAAAAAGTCGCCGGTAGGGAACACTGAAGCTTTCTTT
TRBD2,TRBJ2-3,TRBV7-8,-,CASSLWASGREETFTDTQYF,TGTGCCAGCAGCTTATGGGCTAGCGGGAGGGAGGAAACTTTCACAGATACGCAGTATTTT
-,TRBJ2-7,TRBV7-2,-,CASSSPYEQYF,TGTGCCAGCAGCTCCCCCTACGAGCAGTACTTC
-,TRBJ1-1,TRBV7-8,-,CASNRDPRGEAFF,TGTGCCAGCAACCGGGACCCGCGCGGTGAAGCTTTCTTT
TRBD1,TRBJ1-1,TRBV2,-,CASSVEGQSAFF,TGTGCCAGCAGTGTCGAGGGACAGTCAGCTTTCTTT
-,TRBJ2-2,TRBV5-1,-,CASSLQVNTGELFF,TGCGCCAGCAGCTTGCAGGTTAACACCGGGGAGCTGTTTTTT
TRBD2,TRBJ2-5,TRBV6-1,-,CASSLGLPQETQYF,TGTGCCAGCAGCCTGGGACTACCCCAAGAGACCCAGTACTTC
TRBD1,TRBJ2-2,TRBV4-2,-,CASRMTGGNTGELFF,TGTGCCAGCAGGATGACAGGGGGCAACACCGGGGAGCTGTTTTTT
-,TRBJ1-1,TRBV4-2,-,CASSQDTNTEAFF,TGTGCCAGCAGCCAGGACACGAACACTGAAGCTTTCTTT
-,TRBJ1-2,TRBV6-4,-,CASSTQQGSGYTF,TGTGCCAGCAGTACACAACAGGGATCTGGCTACACCTTC
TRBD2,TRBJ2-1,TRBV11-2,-,CASSLEGLAGGAYNEQFF,TGTGCCAGCAGCTTAGAGGGACTAGCGGGGGGGGCCTACAATGAGCAGTTCTTC
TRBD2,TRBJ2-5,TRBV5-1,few,CASSLGLAGAQETQYF,TGCGCCAGCAGCTTGGGGCTAGCGGGAGCCCAAGAGACCCAGTACTTC
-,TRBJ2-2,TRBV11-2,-,CASSFSPGVKTGELFF,TGTGCCAGCAGCTTTTCGCCGGGGGTAAAGACCGGGGAGCTGTTTTTT
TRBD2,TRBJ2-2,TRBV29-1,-,CSVEVGGLAGVSTGELFF,TGCAGCGTTGAAGTCGGGGGACTAGCGGGAGTTAGCACCGGGGAGCTGTTTTTT
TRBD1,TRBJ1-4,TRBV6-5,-,CASTPLPGGEKLFF,TGTGCCAGCACCCCTCTGCCAGGGGGGGAAAAACTGTTTTTT